This TCR beta chain came from a study of monozygotic twins with inflammatory bowel disease. CDR3 size: 14 residues. Findings and caveats of the study: No detectable difference in repertoire similarity separated concordant from discordant twins, possibly as a result of limited power.

TCRdb re-called the 5' RACE reads and shows each CDR3 protein once, DNA omitted. Recorded for this sample: around 40,000 distinct CDR3 sequences. With respect to this clonotype: Its antigen is as yet unknown.

The genes are TRBV12-3 or TRBV12-4 and TRBJ2-2. Source material: blood. The origin of this receptor is a human donor with ulcerative colitis or Crohn's disease, or a healthy co-twin of an affected twin (not recorded which). The CDR3 reads CASSLGKNTGELFF.